This T cell receptor beta chain was recovered during a study of blood T cell repertoires in COVID-19. Clones were sequenced by immunoSEQ multiplex PCR, and TCRdb holds only the in-frame ones, with some missing. The sample yields about 300,000 clones, roughly 89% seen once. This CDR3 comprises 16 residues. After removal of 5 bases from V and 2 bases from J, the junction contained 5 bases not matched to a gene. Germline values: CDR1 LNHDA, CDR2 SQIVND (reference sequence). The receptor's source is a man in his fifties or sixties who had recovered from COVID-19. J is TRBJ2-1 and V is TRBV19; 11 positions match TRBD2. Sample: PBMCs or T cells enriched from blood (not recorded which). The CDR3 protein is CASSLRTSGPYNEQFF. In DNA form, the CDR3 reads TGTGCCAGTAGTCTCCGGACTAGCGGGCCCTACAATGAGCAGTTCTTC. The entire variable domain, with the rest obtained from reference TRBV19 and TRBJ2-1, is as follows: DGGITQSPKYLFRKEGQNVTLSCEQNLNHDAMYWYRQDPGQGLRLIYYSQIVNDFQKGDIAEGYSVSREKKESFPLTVTSAQKNPTAFYLCASSLRTSGPYNEQFFGPGTRLTVL.